Detailed here is one TCR beta chain. Its target is not known. Profiling relied on immunoSEQ multiplex PCR, and the TCRdb table lists in-frame clones only, not all of them. This sample carries some 150,000 clones, around 89% of them seen once, and the ten largest clones take under 3%. V gave up 5 bases and J gave up 15 bases; unmatched junction bases: 18. The CDR3 runs 15 residues. Germline V gene lookup returns CDR1 MNHNY and CDR2 SVGAGI (reference sequence). The sample belongs to a study of cytomegalovirus exposure and HLA in healthy donors. On the study more broadly: A later analysis reported the same platform for the roughly 110 validation repertoires and the 666 first-cohort repertoires. Study outcomes and limitations: The study put 150 to 200 TCR beta chains on its list as cytomegalovirus-associated. Reports showed the classifier diagnosing cytomegalovirus status with high specificity and sensitivity.

Separation from the approximately 710-subject first cohort characterized the roughly 130-subject validation cohort, to which the donors belonged. This sequence joins TRBV6-6 and TRBJ2-3; TRBD1 matches at 9 bases. This TCR was sampled from a man between 18 and 29 years old in good health and CMV-seronegative. What was sequenced was PBMCs. CDR3: CASSTTMDRGKTAYF. DNA for the CDR3: TGTGCCAGCAGTACTACGATGGACAGGGGAAAAACAGCCTATTTT.